This T cell receptor beta chain appears in the sequencing data of a study of cytomegalovirus exposure and HLA in healthy donors. Study-level findings and limits: According to a subsequent analysis, TCR clusters identified in the first cohort showed a tendency to co-occur across the 100 to 150 validation repertoires. Specificity for CMV antigens was confirmed in vitro for a few of the CMV-associated chains. Usually a TCR sequence was rare, but some public TCRs were found in many donors. Researchers counted some 150 TCR beta chains as cytomegalovirus-associated.

Repertoires were generated with immunoSEQ multiplex PCR, while TCRdb's copy carries only in-frame clones and drops some. The table lists about 260,000 clones, 90% of them singletons. Regarding this clone: Its antigen is still unknown.

V lost 3 bases and J lost 8, with 13 bases in between. Germline V gives CDR1 MNHNS, CDR2 SASEGT. The CDR3 runs 13 residues. Sequencing was done on a sample of PBMCs. This receptor was taken from a woman aged 25 to 39 in good health and CMV-seronegative. The genes are TRBV6-1 and TRBJ2-5, with D uncertain. CDR3 nucleotides: TGTGCCAGCAGTGATGGTTCGTGGGGAACCCAGTACTTC. This gives the protein CASSDGSWGTQYF.